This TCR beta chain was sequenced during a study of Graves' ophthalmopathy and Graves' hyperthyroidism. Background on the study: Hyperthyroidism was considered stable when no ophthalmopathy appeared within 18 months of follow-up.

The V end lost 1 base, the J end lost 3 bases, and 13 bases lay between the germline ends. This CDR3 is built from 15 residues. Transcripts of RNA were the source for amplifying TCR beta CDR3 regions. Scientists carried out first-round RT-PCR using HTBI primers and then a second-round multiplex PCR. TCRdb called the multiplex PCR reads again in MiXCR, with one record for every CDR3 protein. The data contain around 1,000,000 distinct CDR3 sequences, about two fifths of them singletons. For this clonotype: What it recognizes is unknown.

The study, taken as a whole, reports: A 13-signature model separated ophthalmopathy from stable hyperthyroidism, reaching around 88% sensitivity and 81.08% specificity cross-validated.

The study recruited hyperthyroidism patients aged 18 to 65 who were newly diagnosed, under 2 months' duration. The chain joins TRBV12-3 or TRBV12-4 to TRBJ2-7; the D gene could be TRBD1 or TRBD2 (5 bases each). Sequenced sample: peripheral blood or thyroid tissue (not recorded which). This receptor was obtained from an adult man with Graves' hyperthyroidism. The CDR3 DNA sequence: TGTGCCAGCAGTTTAGGTGGGGGACGCCTCTACGAGCAGTACTTC. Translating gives CASSLGGGRLYEQYF.